Presented here are 19 T cell receptor beta chains from one specimen sequenced in a study of T cells in localized non-small cell lung cancer. The method was immunoSEQ multiplex PCR; TCRdb's version includes in-frame clones alone and lacks a portion of them. The sample records some 20,000 clones, 87% being singletons. The material was PBMCs, obtained before any cancer treatment. The receptor set was obtained from a man between 40 and 70 years old with stage II squamous cell lung carcinoma.

V and J are TRBV5-4 and TRBJ2-7, with D tentatively TRBD2 (5 bases). V lost 4 bases and J lost 0, with 11 bases in between. Germline V gene sequence: CDR1 SGHNT, CDR2 YYREEE (reference sequence). This CDR3 is 14 amino acids long. The CDR3 reads CASSRGINSYEQYF. The CDR3 nucleotides read TGTGCCAGCAGCCGAGGGATAAACTCCTACGAGCAGTACTTC.

The chain is built from TRBV5-5 and TRBJ1-3; D is unclear. CDR1 and CDR2 from the germline V gene are SGHKS and YYEKEE (reference sequence). This CDR3 comprises 14 residues. Deletions cut 0 bases from V and 1 base from J, with 5 bases between. CDR3 sequence (DNA): TGTGCCAGCAGCTTGGCTCAGTCTGGAAACACCATATATTTT. This codes for CASSLAQSGNTIYF.

This clone came up a few times. The V call is TRBV5-1, the J call TRBJ2-5, with TRBD1 matching over 7 bases. The CDR3 sequence is 15 residues long. CDR1 is SGHRS and CDR2 is YFSETQ in the germline V gene. V gave up 0 bases and J gave up 5 bases; unmatched junction bases: 7. The CDR3 is CASSLGTGPSETQYF. The CDR3 region has the DNA TGCGCCAGCAGCTTGGGGACAGGCCCCTCCGAGACCCAGTACTTC.

The chain links TRBV7-9 to TRBJ2-5, with TRBD2 matching 15 bases. V shed 5 bases and J 5 bases; nucleotides not matched to a gene: 6. Germline CDR1 reads SEHNR; CDR2 reads FQNEAQ (reference sequence). The length of the CDR3 is 16 residues. Here the CDR3 reads CASSTGLAGGEETQYF. The CDR3 DNA sequence: TGTGCCAGCAGCACCGGACTAGCGGGGGGGGAGGAGACCCAGTACTTC.

DNA of the CDR3: TGCGCCAGCAGCCAAGATGATGCAGAGAACTATGGCTACACCTTC. Its translation: CASSQDDAENYGYTF. The J gene is TRBJ1-2, the V gene TRBV4-1; D not certain. The V gene's germline CDR1 is MGHRA and CDR2 YSYEKL. Deletions cut 0 bases from V and 2 bases from J, with 10 bases between. The CDR3 sequence is 15 residues long.

CDR3 loop: CASSPTGVTTHEQFF. The CDR3 region has the DNA TGTGCCAGTAGCCCTACGGGGGTAACCACCCATGAGCAGTTCTTC. The rearrangement links TRBV19 to TRBJ2-1; possible D gene TRBD2, 6 bases. The CDR3 is made up of 15 amino acids. V shed 6 bases and J shed 8 bases, with 20 bases lying between them. The germline gives CDR1 LNHDA, CDR2 SQIVND (reference sequence).

The rearrangement links TRBV5-1 to TRBJ1-3, with D tentatively TRBD1 (5 bases). The CDR3 is 16 residues long. CDR1 and CDR2 from the germline V gene are SGHRS and YFSETQ. V was shortened by 0 bases and J by 4 bases, with 14 bases between the two germline ends. The CDR3 loop is CASSLVPGRVGNTIYF. Here the CDR3 DNA reads TGCGCCAGCAGCTTGGTCCCAGGGAGGGTCGGAAACACCATATATTTT.

The chain uses TRBV5-1 and TRBJ1-1, with D unclear. This CDR3 is built from 16 residues. Trimming cost V 0 bases and J 0 bases, with 12 bases left between them. Germline V gives CDR1 SGHRS, CDR2 YFSETQ. In DNA, the CDR3 is TGCGCCAGCAGCTTGGATTACAGCACCCTGAACACTGAAGCTTTCTTT. Amino acids: CASSLDYSTLNTEAFF.

The rearrangement uses TRBV19 and TRBJ2-5; D remains ambiguous. Trimming removed 4 bases from V and 7 bases from J, with 16 bases in between. CDR3 size: 14 residues. Germline loops: CDR1 LNHDA, CDR2 SQIVND (reference sequence). The CDR3 reads CASSTTISDLTQYF. In DNA, the CDR3 is TGTGCCAGTAGTACCACGATAAGCGACCTGACCCAGTACTTC. Full variable domain (missing parts from reference TRBV19 and TRBJ2-5): DGGITQSPKYLFRKEGQNVTLSCEQNLNHDAMYWYRQDPGQGLRLIYYSQIVNDFQKGDIAEGYSVSREKKESFPLTVTSAQKNPTAFYLCASSTTISDLTQYFGPGTRLLVL.

The chain recombines TRBV4-2 with TRBJ2-5; D uncertain. The CDR3 contains 14 residues. V was shortened by 4 bases and J by 1 base, with 10 bases between the two germline ends. Germline CDR1 is LGHNA and CDR2 is YNFKEQ. This chain's CDR3 is CASSLTESQETQYF. As DNA, the CDR3 is TGTGCCAGCAGCCTTACAGAGTCCCAAGAGACCCAGTACTTC.

The rearrangement links TRBV15 to TRBJ2-7; D is possibly TRBD1 (6 bases). CDR3 size: 15 residues. Germline CDR1 LNHNV, CDR2 YYDKDF (reference sequence). V was trimmed by 0 bases and J by 3 bases, leaving 12 bases between them. The CDR3 region is CATSRERGSFYEQYF. The CDR3 region has the DNA TGTGCCACCAGCAGAGAGAGGGGGAGCTTCTACGAGCAGTACTTC.

The chain has TRBV27 and TRBJ2-5; D uncertain. The CDR3 covers 14 residues. Trimming took off 2 bases at V and 1 base at J, with 8 bases between the two ends. Germline V gives CDR1 MNHEY, CDR2 SMNVEV (reference sequence). The CDR3 sequence is CASSLASTQETQYF. CDR3 in DNA: TGTGCCAGCAGTTTAGCCAGCACCCAAGAGACCCAGTACTTC.

The V gene is TRBV7-9, the J gene TRBJ2-7; 9 bases agree with TRBD1. V dropped 4 bases and J dropped 6; count of bases not matched to a gene: 10. Germline V CDR1 and CDR2: SEHNR, FQNEAQ (reference sequence). The CDR3 totals 15 residues. The CDR3 DNA is TGTGCCAGCAGCTGGACCGGGACAGGGCCCTCCGAGCAGTACTTC. This codes for CASSWTGTGPSEQYF.

The chain carries TRBV6-4 and TRBJ2-2; tentatively, D is TRBD1 or TRBD2 (5 bases each). CDR1 is MRHNA and CDR2 is SNTAGT in the germline V gene. The CDR3 runs 14 residues. Trimming shortened V by 6 bases and J by 6 bases, and 14 bases separated the two germline ends. The CDR3 region is CASSRDVVAGELFF. The DNA of the CDR3 is TGTGCCAGCAGCAGGGACGTGGTCGCCGGGGAGCTGTTTTTT.

V is TRBV5-6 and J is TRBJ2-3, with 7 bases identical to TRBD1. V dropped 7 bases and J dropped 3; count of bases not matched to a gene: 5. The germline V gene has CDR1 SGHDT and CDR2 YYEEEE. The CDR3 has 13 residues. The DNA of the CDR3 is TGTGCCAGCTCGCAGGGGGAAACAGATACGCAGTATTTT. Amino acid sequence: CASSQGETDTQYF.

The chain carries TRBV27 and TRBJ1-2; D is uncertain. Trimming removed 2 bases at V and 4 bases at J, with 8 bases between. CDR3 length: 13 amino acids. Germline CDR1 and CDR2: MNHEY and SMNVEV (reference sequence). CDR3 residues: CASSLRGTYGYTF. CDR3 sequence (DNA): TGTGCCAGCAGTTTACGGGGAACCTATGGCTACACCTTC.

The chain employs TRBV11-2 and TRBJ2-4; a possible D gene is TRBD1 (6 bases). Trimming pared 4 bases from V and 3 bases from J, leaving 19 bases between. This CDR3 contains 17 residues. Germline values: CDR1 SGHAT, CDR2 FQNNGV. This chain's CDR3 is CASSSDRAGAIKNIQYF. DNA of the CDR3: TGTGCCAGCAGCTCGGACCGAGCAGGGGCCATCAAAAACATTCAGTACTTC.

J is TRBJ2-6 and V is TRBV4-3; D may be TRBD2 (6 bases). CDR3 size: 18 residues. Germline V gene sequence: CDR1 LGHNA, CDR2 YSLEER. Trimming shortened V by 2 bases and J by 0 bases, and 14 bases separated the two germline ends. The DNA for the CDR3 is TGCGCCAGCAGCCAACGTCCCGGGACTTTCTCTGGGGCCAACGTCCTGACTTTC. Its protein is CASSQRPGTFSGANVLTF.

In this sample, this clone turned up a few times. This chain joins TRBV30 and TRBJ2-7; TRBD2 might be the D (7 bases). V lost 0 bases to trimming and J lost 3 bases, with 21 bases between them. This CDR3 has 17 residues. CDR1 and CDR2 (germline): GTSNPN, SVGIG (reference sequence). The CDR3: CAWSVQARWRGGYEQYF. CDR3 coding DNA: TGTGCCTGGAGTGTACAGGCTCGTTGGAGGGGGGGCTACGAGCAGTACTTC.